Below, 16 T cell receptor beta chains from the same sample are listed, as sequenced in a study of T cell responses to AZD1222 COVID-19 vaccine. Measured with immunoSEQ multiplex PCR; TCRdb has only the in-frame clones, and not every one. The sample lists about 190,000 clones, over 80% seen once, with approximately 2.5% in the top ten. This specimen consisted of peripheral blood, obtained on day 0 of MenACWY control vaccination. The receptors were sampled from an adult in good health.

The chain joins TRBV10-3 to TRBJ2-5, with D unresolved. CDR3 size: 15 residues. Trimming stripped 4 bases from V and 1 base from J, with 13 bases between. Germline-derived CDR1 and CDR2 are ENHRY and SYGVKD. The CDR3 sequence: CAISAEASGQETQYF. For the CDR3, the DNA is TGTGCCATCAGTGCCGAGGCTTCAGGCCAAGAGACCCAGTACTTC.

The chain recombines TRBV15 with TRBJ2-7; 7 nucleotides align to TRBD2. With V trimmed by 1 base and J by 7 bases, 22 bases remained unmatched. The CDR3 loop spans 19 amino acids. The germline CDR1 and CDR2 sequences are LNHNV and YYDKDF (reference sequence). The CDR3 bases are TGTGCCACCAGCAGAGGCCCAGTACAGACGGCTAGCGGAGCCCGGGAGCAGTACTTC. As protein: CATSRGPVQTASGAREQYF.

The genes are TRBV19 and TRBJ1-2; TRBD1 aligns across 9 bases. CDR1 and CDR2 from the germline V gene are LNHDA and SQIVND (reference sequence). Trimming removed 7 bases from V and 8 bases from J; junction bases left unmatched: 14. CDR3 length equals 15 residues. This CDR3 reads CASTMEWGTGYGYTF. The CDR3 nucleotides are TGTGCCAGTACCATGGAGTGGGGGACAGGGTACGGCTACACCTTC.

The chain recombines TRBV6-5 with TRBJ2-7, with unresolved D. Trimming removed 0 bases at V and 5 bases at J, with 11 bases between. The CDR3 sequence is 14 residues long. Germline CDR1 and CDR2: MNHEY and SVGAGI. CDR3 protein: CASSYSMVKDEQYF. The CDR3 DNA follows: TGTGCCAGCAGTTACTCGATGGTGAAGGACGAGCAGTACTTC.

The chain couples TRBV24-1 to TRBJ2-1, with no clear D. V dropped 2 bases and J dropped 9 bases, with 10 bases sitting between them. CDR1 and CDR2 from the germline V gene are KGHDR and SFDVKD. This CDR3 is 13 amino acids long. The CDR3 DNA reads as TGTGCCACCAGTGATTCCATCATTGGTGAGCAGTTCTTC. It specifies CATSDSIIGEQFF.

The chain has TRBV19 and TRBJ2-7; 12 bases match TRBD1. V lost 5 bases, J lost 6 bases, and 11 bases stayed unmatched. The CDR3 sequence is 16 residues long. Germline loops: CDR1 LNHDA, CDR2 SQIVND (reference sequence). The CDR3 nucleotides read TGTGCCAGTAGTGCCCGGAGGGGACAGGGGGCGCGCGAGCAGTACTTC. Protein sequence: CASSARRGQGAREQYF.

The V call is TRBV11-2, the J call TRBJ1-1; no reliable D call. The V and J ends lost 5 bases and 0 bases respectively, with 16 bases between them. The CDR3 length is 16 residues. Germline V gene sequence: CDR1 SGHAT, CDR2 FQNNGV. CDR3 in DNA: TGTGCCAGCAGCCAAACAAAATGGACGGTGAACACTGAAGCTTTCTTT. Protein: CASSQTKWTVNTEAFF.

This sequence joins TRBV9 and TRBJ1-3; D gene unclear. Per germline, CDR1 SGDLS and CDR2 YYNGEE. This CDR3 spans 15 amino acids. The V gene lost 0 bases and the J gene lost 0 bases, with 7 bases spanning the gap. The CDR3 sequence is CASSVVGRSGNTIYF. As DNA, the CDR3 is TGTGCCAGCAGCGTAGTGGGCCGCTCTGGAAACACCATATATTTT.

This rearrangement joins TRBV7-3 to TRBJ2-1, with D unclear. This CDR3 is 14 amino acids long. The ends were cut back, 0 bases at V and 9 bases at J, with 12 bases in the middle. Germline CDR1 reads SGHTA; CDR2 reads FQGTGA. CDR3 in amino acids: CASSLTPPKGEQFF. CDR3 sequence (DNA): TGTGCCAGCAGCTTAACCCCCCCCAAAGGTGAGCAGTTCTTC.

The rearrangement joins TRBV6-1 to TRBJ1-4; TRBD1 aligns across 7 bases. CDR1 is MNHNS and CDR2 is SASEGT in the germline V gene. V trimming: 2 bases; J trimming: 2 bases; junction bases outside the gene matches: 2. This CDR3 is built from 15 residues. CDR3 DNA sequence: TGTGCCAGCAGTGAATCGACAGGGACTAATGAAAAACTGTTTTTT. It yields the protein CASSESTGTNEKLFF.

This chain connects TRBV15 to TRBJ2-1; 14 bases align to TRBD2. The trim removed 0 bases at V and 6 bases at J, leaving 16 bases unmatched. The CDR3 sequence is 21 residues long. The germline V gene has CDR1 LNHNV and CDR2 YYDKDF (reference sequence). This chain's CDR3 is CATSRDRLGLAGVGNGNEQFF. The CDR3 DNA is TGTGCCACCAGCAGAGACAGACTGGGACTAGCGGGGGTGGGGAACGGCAATGAGCAGTTCTTC.

The rearrangement links TRBV12-3 or TRBV12-4 to TRBJ1-5, with a weak D call TRBD1 (6 bases). The V end was cut by 10 bases, the J end by 0 bases, with 10 bases between. CDR3 length equals 13 residues. CDR3 DNA: TGTGCCACGGGGACATATAGCAATCAGCCCCAGCATTTT. This gives the protein CATGTYSNQPQHF.

This sequence joins TRBV5-1 and TRBJ1-4; TRBD1 might be the D (5 bases). Per the germline V gene, CDR1 is SGHRS and CDR2 is YFSETQ. The CDR3 consists of 17 residues. The V gene lost 2 bases and the J gene lost 0 bases, with 14 bases spanning the gap. The DNA for the CDR3 is TGCGCCAGCAGCTTAGGGACGGCGTTCGCAACTAATGAAAAACTGTTTTTT. As protein: CASSLGTAFATNEKLFF. The full variable domain, in which reference TRBV5-1 and TRBJ1-4 provide the parts outside the CDR3, is KAGVTQTPRYLIKTRGQQVTLSCSPISGHRSVSWYQQTPGQGLQFLFEYFSETQRNKGNFPGRFSGRQFSNSRSEMNVSTLELGDSALYLCASSLGTAFATNEKLFFGSGTQLSVL.

This clone was seen a single time. V is TRBV9 and J is TRBJ2-3, with D possibly TRBD2 on 6 matching bases. Germline CDR1 is SGDLS and CDR2 is YYNGEE. The germline V and J ends were trimmed by 4 bases and 0 bases, with 12 bases remaining between them. The CDR3 has 15 residues. CDR3 bases: TGTGCCAGCAGCATCGGGGGATATAGCACAGATACGCAGTATTTT. Translation gives CASSIGGYSTDTQYF.

In this sample, this clone turned up once. The chain carries TRBV28 and TRBJ1-1, with D maybe TRBD1 (5 bases). V lost 2 bases and J lost 5, with 9 bases in between. This CDR3 has 13 amino acids. Germline CDR1 MDHEN, CDR2 SYDVKM. CDR3 protein: CASSLGRVTEAFF. In DNA form, the CDR3 reads TGTGCCAGCAGTTTAGGCAGGGTAACTGAAGCTTTCTTT.

The chain recombines TRBV7-3 with TRBJ2-1, with D perhaps matching TRBD2 (6 bases). V lost 1 base to trimming and J lost 7 bases, with 14 bases between them. The V gene's germline CDR1 is SGHTA and CDR2 FQGTGA. The CDR3 is 15 residues long. In nucleotides, the CDR3 is TGTGCCAGCAGCTTAATGGCGGGGTCTTCAAATGAGCAGTTCTTC. Translated, it gives CASSLMAGSSNEQFF.